The sequence of this T cell receptor beta chain was determined in a study of blood T cell repertoires in COVID-19. Study in general: There were acute and convalescent COVID-19 samples, and they came from the United States, Italy and Spain. T cells, B-cell-depleted T cells, or PBMCs provided the cDNA or gDNA that served as material.

Original data processing: Reference gene primers were amplified, and this amplification served to estimate nucleated cell counts. Produced via immunoSEQ multiplex PCR; TCRdb's table is partial and in-frame only. That table furnishes V, J and clone size, whereas the DNA furnished D and trimming. The sample includes about 300,000 clones, 86% of them seen just once. V lost 4 bases and J lost 0, with 10 bases in between. Germline values: CDR1 SGHRS, CDR2 YFSETQ. The CDR3 is 14 residues long. This sequence joins TRBV5-1 and TRBJ1-1; tentative D call: TRBD1 (5 bases). The sequenced sample was peripheral blood. This clonotype originated in a woman between 50 and 59 years old with acute or convalescent COVID-19. Here the CDR3 DNA reads TGCGCCAGCAGCCCACAGGTGATGAACACTGAAGCTTTCTTT. This gives the protein CASSPQVMNTEAFF.